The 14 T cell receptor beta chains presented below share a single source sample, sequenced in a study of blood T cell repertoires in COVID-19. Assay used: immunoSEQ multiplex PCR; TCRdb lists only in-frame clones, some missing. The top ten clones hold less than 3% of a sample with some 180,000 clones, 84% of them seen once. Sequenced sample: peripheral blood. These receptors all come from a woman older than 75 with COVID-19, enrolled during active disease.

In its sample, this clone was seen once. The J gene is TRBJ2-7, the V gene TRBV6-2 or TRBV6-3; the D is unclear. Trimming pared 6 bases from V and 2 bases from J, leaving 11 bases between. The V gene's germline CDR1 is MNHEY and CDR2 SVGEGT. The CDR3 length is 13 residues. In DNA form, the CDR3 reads TGTGCCAGCAGGCCTACTACGGCCTACGAGCAGTACTTC. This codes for CASRPTTAYEQYF.

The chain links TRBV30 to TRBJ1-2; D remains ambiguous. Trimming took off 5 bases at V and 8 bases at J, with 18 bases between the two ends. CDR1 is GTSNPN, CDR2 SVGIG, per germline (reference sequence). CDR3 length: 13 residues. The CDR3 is CAWRRPGGGGYTF. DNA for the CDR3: TGTGCCTGGCGACGGCCGGGAGGTGGGGGCTACACCTTC.

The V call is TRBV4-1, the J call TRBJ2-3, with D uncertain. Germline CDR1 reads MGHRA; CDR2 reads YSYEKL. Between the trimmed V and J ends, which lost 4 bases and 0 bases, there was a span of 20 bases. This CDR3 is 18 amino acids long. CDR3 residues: CASSLTHPKRYSTDTQYF. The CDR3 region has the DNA TGCGCCAGCAGCCTAACACACCCTAAGCGCTATAGCACAGATACGCAGTATTTT.

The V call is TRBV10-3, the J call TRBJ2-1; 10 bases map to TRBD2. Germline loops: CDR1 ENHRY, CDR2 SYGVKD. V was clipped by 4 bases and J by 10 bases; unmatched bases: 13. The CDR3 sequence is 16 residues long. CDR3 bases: TGTGCCATCAGTGTTCGAGCGGGGGGGCCCACGGTCGAGCAGTTCTTC. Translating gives CAISVRAGGPTVEQFF.

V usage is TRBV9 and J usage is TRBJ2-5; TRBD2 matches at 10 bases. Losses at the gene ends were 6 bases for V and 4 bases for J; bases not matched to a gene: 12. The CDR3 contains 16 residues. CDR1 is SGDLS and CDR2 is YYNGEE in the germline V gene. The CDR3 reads CASMDGAGGPGETQYF. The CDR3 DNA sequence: TGTGCCAGCATGGATGGAGCGGGAGGGCCAGGAGAGACCCAGTACTTC.

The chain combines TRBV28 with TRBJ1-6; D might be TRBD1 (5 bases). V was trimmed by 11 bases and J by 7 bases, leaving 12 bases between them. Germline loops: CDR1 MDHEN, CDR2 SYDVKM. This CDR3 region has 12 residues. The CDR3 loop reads CAGGLFNSPLHF. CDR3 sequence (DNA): TGTGCCGGGGGACTCTTCAATTCACCCCTCCACTTT.

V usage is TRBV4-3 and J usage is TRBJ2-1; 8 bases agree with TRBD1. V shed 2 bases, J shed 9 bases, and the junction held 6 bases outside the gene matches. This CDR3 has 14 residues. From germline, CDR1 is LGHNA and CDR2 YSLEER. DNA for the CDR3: TGCGCCAGCAGCCAAAGACTCGACAGGGGTGAGCAGTTCTTC. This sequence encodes CASSQRLDRGEQFF.

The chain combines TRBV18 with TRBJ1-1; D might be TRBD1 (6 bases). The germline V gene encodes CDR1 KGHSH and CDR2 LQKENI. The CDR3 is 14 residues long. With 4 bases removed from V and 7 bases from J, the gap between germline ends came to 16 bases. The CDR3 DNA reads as TGTGCCAGCTCACGTCTGGGACAAGTTTTTGAAGCTTTCTTT. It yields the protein CASSRLGQVFEAFF.

This CDR3 is CAWSRGGRDYEQYF. For the CDR3, the DNA is TGTGCCTGGAGTCGAGGTGGCAGGGACTACGAGCAGTACTTC. This chain links TRBV30 with TRBJ2-7; D is perhaps TRBD1 (5 bases). Trimming stripped 2 bases from V and 3 bases from J, with 14 bases between. Germline-derived CDR1 and CDR2 are GTSNPN and SVGIG (reference sequence). CDR3 length: 14 amino acids.

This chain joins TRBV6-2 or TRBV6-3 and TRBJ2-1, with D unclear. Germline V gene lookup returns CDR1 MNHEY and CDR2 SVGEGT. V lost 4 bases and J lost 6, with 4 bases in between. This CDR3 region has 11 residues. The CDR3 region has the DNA TGTGCCAGCAGTTCCAGCAATGAGCAGTTCTTC. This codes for CASSSSNEQFF.

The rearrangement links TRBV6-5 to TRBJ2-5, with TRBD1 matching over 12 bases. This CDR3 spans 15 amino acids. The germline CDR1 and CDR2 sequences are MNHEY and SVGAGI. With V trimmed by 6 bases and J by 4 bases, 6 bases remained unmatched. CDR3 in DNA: TGTGCCAGCAGACTGGGACAGGGGGCCTTAGAGACCCAGTACTTC. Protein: CASRLGQGALETQYF.

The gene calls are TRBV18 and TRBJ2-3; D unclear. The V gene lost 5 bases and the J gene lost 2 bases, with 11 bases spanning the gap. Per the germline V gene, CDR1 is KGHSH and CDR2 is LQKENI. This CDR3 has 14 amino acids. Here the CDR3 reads CASSYRQNTDTQYF. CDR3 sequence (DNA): TGTGCCAGCTCATACAGACAAAACACAGATACGCAGTATTTT.

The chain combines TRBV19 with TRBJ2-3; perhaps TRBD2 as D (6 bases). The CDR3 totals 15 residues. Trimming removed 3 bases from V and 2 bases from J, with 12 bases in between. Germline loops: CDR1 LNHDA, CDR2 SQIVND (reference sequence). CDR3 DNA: TGTGCCAGTAGTATCCCCGGACTAAACACAGATACGCAGTATTTT. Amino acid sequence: CASSIPGLNTDTQYF.

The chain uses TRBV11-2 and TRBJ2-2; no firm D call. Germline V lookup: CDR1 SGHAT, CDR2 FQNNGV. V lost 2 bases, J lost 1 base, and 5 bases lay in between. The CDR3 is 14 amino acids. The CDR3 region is CASSLYRNTGELFF. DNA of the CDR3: TGTGCCAGCAGCTTATACAGGAACACCGGGGAGCTGTTTTTT. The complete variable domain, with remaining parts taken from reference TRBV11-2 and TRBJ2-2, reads EAGVAQSPRYKIIEKRQSVAFWCNPISGHATLYWYQQILGQGPKLLIQFQNNGVVDDSQLPKDRFSAERLKGVDSTLKIQPAKLEDSAVYLCASSLYRNTGELFFGEGSRLTVL.